This T cell receptor beta chain stems from a study of CD8 T cells in Susac syndrome. The CDR3 runs to 13 residues. Trimming removed 5 bases from V and 6 bases from J; junction bases left unmatched: 6. The V gene's germline CDR1 is MGHDK and CDR2 SYGVNS. The TEMRA cells underwent FACS enrichment, while the CD8+ and CD4+ T cells underwent negative isolation. RNA was extracted with the RNeasy kit, and a quantity of roughly 0.5 to 1 ug was reverse transcribed using random hexamers. With immunoSEQ multiplex PCR, TCR beta CDR3 was amplified across 54 Vbeta and 13 Jbeta. MiXCR, applied by TCRdb to the immunoSEQ multiplex PCR reads, yields one record per CDR3 protein. The sample consists of about 76,000 distinct CDR3 sequences, 80% to 95% of them appearing once. Study-wide results and limits: In total CD8+ repertoires, approximately 17 Susac-specific public clones were found, and 4 or 5 in CD8+ TEMRA repertoires.

A single count supports this clonotype. Its specificity is not known. The chain joins TRBV25-1 to TRBJ2-7; 8 bases are shared with TRBD1. The TCR sequence derives from a human donor with Susac syndrome. The sample comprised CD8+ T cells from PBMCs. This CDR3 is CASSPTGAREQYF. The CDR3, as DNA: TGTGCCAGCAGTCCGACAGGGGCCCGCGAGCAGTACTTC.